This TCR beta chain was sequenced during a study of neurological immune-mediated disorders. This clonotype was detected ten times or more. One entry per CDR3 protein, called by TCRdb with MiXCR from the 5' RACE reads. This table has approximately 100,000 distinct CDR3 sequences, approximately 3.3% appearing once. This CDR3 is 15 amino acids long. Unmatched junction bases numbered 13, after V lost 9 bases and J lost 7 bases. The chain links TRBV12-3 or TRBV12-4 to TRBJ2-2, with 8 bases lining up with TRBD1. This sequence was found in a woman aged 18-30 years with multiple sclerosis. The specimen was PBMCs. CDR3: CASIQGAGSLGELFF. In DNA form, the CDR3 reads TGTGCCAGTATCCAGGGGGCAGGGTCACTCGGGGAGCTGTTTTTT.